This T cell receptor beta chain was obtained from a study of blood T cell repertoires in COVID-19. Study context: What the recovered Cohort 3 donors had was two negative PCRs, clearance, or symptom resolution. Sources were T cells, B-cell-depleted T cells, or PBMCs; the material itself was cDNA or gDNA. The study drew acute and convalescent COVID-19 samples from the United States, Italy and Spain.

Cohorts were assigned according to the clinical history that participants reported. V was pared by 4 bases and J by 6 bases, with 15 bases of the junction left unmatched. The length of the CDR3 is 16 residues. CDR1 and CDR2 (germline): SGHTA, FQGNSA. TCRdb's copy holds only in-frame clones and misses some; the assay was immunoSEQ multiplex PCR. Among some 300,000 clones listed, more than 70% were seen once. The V call is TRBV7-2, the J call TRBJ2-7; 7 bases are a match to TRBD1. The sequenced material came from PBMCs or T cells enriched from blood (not recorded which). The receptor was derived from a woman in her sixties or seventies in a cohort exposed to, infected with or recovered from COVID-19 (not recorded which). CDR3 in DNA: TGTGCCAGCAGCTCCACCAGGACAGGCGCCACGGGCGAGCAGTACTTC. It specifies CASSSTRTGATGEQYF.